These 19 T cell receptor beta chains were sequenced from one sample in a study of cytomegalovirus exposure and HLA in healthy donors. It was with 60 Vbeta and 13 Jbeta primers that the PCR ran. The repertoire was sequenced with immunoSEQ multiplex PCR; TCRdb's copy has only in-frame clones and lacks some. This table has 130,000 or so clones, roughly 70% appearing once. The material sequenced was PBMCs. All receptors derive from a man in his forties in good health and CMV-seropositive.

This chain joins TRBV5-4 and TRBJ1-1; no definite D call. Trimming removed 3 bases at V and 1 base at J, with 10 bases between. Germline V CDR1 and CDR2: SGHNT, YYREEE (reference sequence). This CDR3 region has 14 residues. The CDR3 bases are TGTGCCAGCAGCTCCTCCGGGGAGAACACTGAAGCTTTCTTT. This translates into CASSSSGENTEAFF.

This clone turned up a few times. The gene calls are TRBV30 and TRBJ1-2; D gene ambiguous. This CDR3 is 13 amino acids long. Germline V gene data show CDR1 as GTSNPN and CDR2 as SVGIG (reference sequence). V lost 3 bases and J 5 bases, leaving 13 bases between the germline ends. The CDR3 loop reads CAWRRTDLYGYTF. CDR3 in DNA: TGTGCCTGGAGGCGGACTGATCTTTATGGCTACACCTTC.

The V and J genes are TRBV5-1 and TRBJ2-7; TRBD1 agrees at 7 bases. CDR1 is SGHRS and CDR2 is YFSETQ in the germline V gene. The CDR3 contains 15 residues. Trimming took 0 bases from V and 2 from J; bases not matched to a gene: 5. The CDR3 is CASSLAPGTAYEQYF. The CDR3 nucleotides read TGCGCCAGCAGCTTGGCACCCGGGACAGCCTACGAGCAGTACTTC.

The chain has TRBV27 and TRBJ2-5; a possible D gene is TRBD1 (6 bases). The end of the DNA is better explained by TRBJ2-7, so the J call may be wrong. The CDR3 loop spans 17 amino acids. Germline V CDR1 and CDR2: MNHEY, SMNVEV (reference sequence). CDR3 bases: TGTGCCAGCAGCCCTATCCGGGACATCCTCCGGGGCGACGAGCAGTACTTC. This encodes CASSPIRDILRGDEQYF.

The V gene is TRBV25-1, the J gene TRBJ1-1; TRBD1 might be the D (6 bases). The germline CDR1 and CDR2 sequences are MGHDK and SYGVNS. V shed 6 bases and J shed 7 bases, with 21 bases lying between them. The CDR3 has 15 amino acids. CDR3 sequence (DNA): TGTGCCAGCAGCGGGTTGGGGGGGCGGGGCTGTGAAGCTTTCTTT. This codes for CASSGLGGRGCEAFF.

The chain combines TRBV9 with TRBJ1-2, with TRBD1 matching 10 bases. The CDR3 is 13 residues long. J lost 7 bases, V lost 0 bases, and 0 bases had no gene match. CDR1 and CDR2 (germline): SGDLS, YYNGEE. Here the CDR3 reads CASSVGDRGGYTF. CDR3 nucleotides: TGTGCCAGCAGCGTAGGGGACAGGGGTGGCTACACCTTC.

The chain's CDR3 is CASSRPGGSYEQYF. The CDR3 DNA reads TGTGCCAGCAGCCGCCCTGGGGGGTCGTACGAGCAGTACTTC. The chain employs TRBV5-4 and TRBJ2-7, with D possibly being TRBD2 (6 bases). With 4 bases removed from V and 4 bases from J, the gap between germline ends came to 15 bases. In germline, CDR1 is SGHNT, CDR2 YYREEE (reference sequence). The CDR3 contains 14 residues. The full variable domain, in which reference TRBV5-4 and TRBJ2-7 provide the parts outside the CDR3, is ETGVTQSPTHLIKTRGQQVTLRCSSQSGHNTVSWYQQALGQGPQFIFQYYREEENGRGNFPPRFSGLQFPNYSSELNVNALELDDSALYLCASSRPGGSYEQYFGPGTRLTVT.

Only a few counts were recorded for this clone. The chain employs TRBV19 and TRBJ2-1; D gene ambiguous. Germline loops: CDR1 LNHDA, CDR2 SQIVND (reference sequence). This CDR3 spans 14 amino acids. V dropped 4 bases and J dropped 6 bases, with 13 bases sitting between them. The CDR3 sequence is CASSRDPLVNEQFF. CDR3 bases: TGTGCCAGTAGTAGAGACCCACTGGTCAATGAGCAGTTCTTC.

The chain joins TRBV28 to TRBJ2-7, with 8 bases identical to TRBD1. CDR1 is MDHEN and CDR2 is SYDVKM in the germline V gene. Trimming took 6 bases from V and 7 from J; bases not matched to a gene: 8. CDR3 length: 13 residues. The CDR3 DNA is TGTGCCAGCAGCCGGACAGGGTATCAAGAGCAGTACTTC. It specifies CASSRTGYQEQYF.

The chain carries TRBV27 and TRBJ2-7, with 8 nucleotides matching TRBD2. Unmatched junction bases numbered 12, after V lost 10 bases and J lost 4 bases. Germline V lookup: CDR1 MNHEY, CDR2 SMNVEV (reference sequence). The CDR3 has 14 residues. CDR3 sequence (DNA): TGTGCCACCTCAACGGGGGGGCAGCCTTACGAGCAGTACTTC. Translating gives CATSTGGQPYEQYF.

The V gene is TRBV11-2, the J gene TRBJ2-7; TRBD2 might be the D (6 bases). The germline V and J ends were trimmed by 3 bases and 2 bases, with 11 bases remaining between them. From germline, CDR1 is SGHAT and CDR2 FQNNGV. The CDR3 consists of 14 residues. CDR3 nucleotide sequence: TGTGCCAGCAGCTTCGGGACTTTAACCTACGAGCAGTACTTC. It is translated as CASSFGTLTYEQYF.

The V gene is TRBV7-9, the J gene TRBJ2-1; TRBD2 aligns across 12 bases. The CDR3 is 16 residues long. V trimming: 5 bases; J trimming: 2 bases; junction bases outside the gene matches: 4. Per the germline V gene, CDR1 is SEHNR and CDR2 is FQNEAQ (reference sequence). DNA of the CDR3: TGTGCCAGCAGCACCCGGACTAGCGGGACCTACAATGAGCAGTTCTTC. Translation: CASSTRTSGTYNEQFF.

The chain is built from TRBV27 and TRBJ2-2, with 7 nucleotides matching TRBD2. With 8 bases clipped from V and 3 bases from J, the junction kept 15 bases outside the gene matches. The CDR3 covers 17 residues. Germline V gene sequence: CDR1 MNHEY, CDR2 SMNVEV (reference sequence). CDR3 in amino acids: CASARIRREWDTGELFF. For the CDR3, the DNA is TGTGCCAGCGCCCGGATTCGGCGGGAGTGGGACACCGGGGAGCTGTTTTTT.

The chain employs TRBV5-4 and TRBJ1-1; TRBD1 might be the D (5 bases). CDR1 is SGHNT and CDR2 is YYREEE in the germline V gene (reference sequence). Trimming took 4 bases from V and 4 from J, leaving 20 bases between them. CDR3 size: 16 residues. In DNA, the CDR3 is TGTGCCAGCAGCCCGGCGGGGGTACTCGGGGGCACTGAAGCTTTCTTT. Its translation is CASSPAGVLGGTEAFF.

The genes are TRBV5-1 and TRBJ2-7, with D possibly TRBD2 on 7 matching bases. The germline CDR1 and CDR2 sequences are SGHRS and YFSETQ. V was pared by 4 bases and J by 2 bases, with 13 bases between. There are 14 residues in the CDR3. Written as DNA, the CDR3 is TGCGCCAGCAGCCCTCAGGGGACTACCTACGAGCAGTACTTC. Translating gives CASSPQGTTYEQYF.

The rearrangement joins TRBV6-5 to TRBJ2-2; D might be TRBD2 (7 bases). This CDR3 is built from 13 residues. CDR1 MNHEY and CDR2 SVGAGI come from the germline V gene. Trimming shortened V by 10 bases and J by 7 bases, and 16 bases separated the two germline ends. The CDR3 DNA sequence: TGTGCCACTTCACCGGGGGGCAGCGGGGAGCTGTTTTTT. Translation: CATSPGGSGELFF.

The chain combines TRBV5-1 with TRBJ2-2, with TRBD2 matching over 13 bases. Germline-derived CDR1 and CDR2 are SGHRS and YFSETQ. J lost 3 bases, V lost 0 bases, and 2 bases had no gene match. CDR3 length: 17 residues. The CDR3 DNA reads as TGCGCCAGCAGCTTGGGACTAGCGGGGGGCCACACCGGGGAGCTGTTTTTT. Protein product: CASSLGLAGGHTGELFF.

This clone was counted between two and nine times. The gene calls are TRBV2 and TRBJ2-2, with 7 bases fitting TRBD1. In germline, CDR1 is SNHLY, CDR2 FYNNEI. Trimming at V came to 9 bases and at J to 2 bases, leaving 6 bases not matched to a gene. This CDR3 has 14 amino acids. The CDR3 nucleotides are TGTGCCAGTAACCGGGACAGAAACACCGGGGAGCTGTTTTTT. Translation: CASNRDRNTGELFF.

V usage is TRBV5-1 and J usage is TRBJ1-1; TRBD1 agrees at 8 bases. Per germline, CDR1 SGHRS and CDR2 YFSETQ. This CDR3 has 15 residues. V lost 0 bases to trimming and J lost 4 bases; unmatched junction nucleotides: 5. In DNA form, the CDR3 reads TGCGCCAGCAGCTTGGGCGGACAGGGTGCCACTGAAGCTTTCTTT. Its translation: CASSLGGQGATEAFF.